This T cell receptor beta chain was identified during a study of T-cell reconstitution after alpha-beta-depleted transplantation in children. Note on this clonotype: Its antigen is unidentified.

Germline V gene data show CDR1 as DFQATT and CDR2 as SNEGSKA (reference sequence). The CDR3 consists of 14 residues. The V segment lost 4 bases and the J segment 1 base; nucleotides outside the gene matches: 3. Researchers prepared the TCRbeta library using unique molecular identifiers, the study reports. MiXCR, run by TCRdb on the PCR reads, gives a single entry per CDR3 protein. The data hold about 980,000 distinct CDR3 sequences, with about 29% observed a single time. Study conclusions and caveats: T-cell counts and diversity were attributed mostly to newly produced T cells one year after transplant.

Specimen: PBMCs, mostly from graft donor cells, collected 360 days after TCRalphabeta/CD19-depleted stem cell transplant. The sequence came from a boy less than two years old who had a stem cell transplant for SCID, so the T cells may come from the graft donor. The rearrangement links TRBV20-1 to TRBJ2-3; TRBD2 agrees at 9 bases. CDR3: CSATPSGGTDTQYF. The CDR3 DNA sequence: TGCAGTGCTACACCTAGCGGGGGCACAGATACGCAGTATTTT.